This T cell receptor beta chain originates from a study of cytomegalovirus exposure and HLA in healthy donors. General study findings and limits: The authors judged a highly shared variant cluster likely a sequencing artifact. TCR beta sequences reportedly predicted most subjects' HLA-A and HLA-B alleles accurately.

J was trimmed by 4 bases and V by 3 bases; bases with no gene match: 9. The germline V gene encodes CDR1 KGHSH and CDR2 LQKENI. This CDR3 is 15 amino acids long. 13 Jbeta primers and 60 Vbeta primers were used for the PCR. Repertoires were generated with immunoSEQ multiplex PCR, while TCRdb's copy carries only in-frame clones and drops some. This table holds 100,000 to 130,000 clones, around 80% found once. In regard to this clone: No antigen is known for it.

The V and J genes are TRBV18 and TRBJ2-7; 7 nucleotides match TRBD1. This clonotype was sampled from a man aged 30-40 years in good health and CMV-seropositive. The sequenced sample consisted of PBMCs. This chain's CDR3 is CASSPSPGQPYEQYF. The CDR3, as DNA: TGTGCCAGCTCACCGAGCCCGGGACAGCCGTACGAGCAGTACTTC.